One sample yielded the 5 T cell receptor beta chains listed below, sequenced in a study of glioma-infiltrating T cells after dendritic cell vaccination. The time point was: after dendritic cell vaccination, including at tumor progression/relapse. Profiling relied on immunoSEQ multiplex PCR, and the TCRdb table lists in-frame clones only, not all of them. This sample carries 100,000 to 120,000 clones, 90% of them seen once, and the ten largest clones take 2.5% to 3%. The sample consisted of blood, taken after dendritic cell vaccination. These receptors all come from a human donor with glioblastoma.

The rearrangement uses TRBV7-8 and TRBJ1-2; possibly TRBD1 for D (5 bases). Trimming shortened V by 7 bases and J by 0 bases, and 15 bases separated the two germline ends. CDR1 is SGHVS, CDR2 FQNEAQ, per germline. This CDR3 comprises 15 residues. The CDR3 loop is CASTTEGVPNYGYTF. CDR3 bases: TGTGCCAGCACAACGGAAGGGGTTCCTAACTATGGCTACACCTTC.

The chain has TRBV2 and TRBJ2-7; 11 nucleotides agree with TRBD2. V trimming: 7 bases; J trimming: 12 bases; junction bases outside the gene matches: 11. This CDR3 has 13 amino acids. CDR1 and CDR2 (germline): SNHLY, FYNNEI. CDR3 in amino acids: CASTAGLAGHRYF. The CDR3 DNA reads TGTGCCAGCACCGCTGGACTAGCGGGCCACCGGTACTTC.

The rearrangement links TRBV9 to TRBJ2-2; D is perhaps TRBD1 (5 bases). Germline-derived CDR1 and CDR2 are SGDLS and YYNGEE. The CDR3 has 13 residues. V was trimmed by 4 bases and J by 6 bases, leaving 10 bases between them. The CDR3 DNA is TGTGCCAGCAGCCCCCCAGGGCCCGGGGAGCTGTTTTTT. Its protein product is CASSPPGPGELFF. Looking up the rest from reference TRBV9 and TRBJ2-2 gives the full variable domain: DSGVTQTPKHLITATGQRVTLRCSPRSGDLSVYWYQQSLDQGLQFLIQYYNGEERAKGNILERFSAQQFPDLHSELNLSSLELGDSALYFCASSPPGPGELFFGEGSRLTVL.

This clone is a singleton in its sample. V and J are TRBV19 and TRBJ1-5; TRBD1 aligns across 10 bases. J gave up 0 bases and V 9 bases, and 11 bases lay outside the gene matches. CDR1 LNHDA and CDR2 SQIVND come from the germline V gene (reference sequence). The CDR3 loop spans 17 amino acids. Written as DNA, the CDR3 is TGTGCCAGCATTTCCGGGACAGGGGATAATAGCAATCAGCCCCAGCATTTT. Translating gives CASISGTGDNSNQPQHF.

This clone was detected once. The chain combines TRBV27 with TRBJ1-1, with a weak D call TRBD1 (5 bases). The CDR3 spans 16 residues. The V gene lost 7 bases and the J gene lost 4 bases, with 22 bases spanning the gap. The germline gives CDR1 MNHEY, CDR2 SMNVEV (reference sequence). CDR3 in amino acids: CASTLEPGLSGTEAFF. DNA of the CDR3: TGTGCCAGCACCTTAGAACCGGGACTTTCGGGCACTGAAGCTTTCTTT.